These 26 T cell receptor beta chains share one sample of origin, sequenced in a study of T cell changes during pregnancy in multiple sclerosis. Data came from immunoSEQ multiplex PCR; TCRdb stores just in-frame clones and leaves some out. The sample has tens of thousands of clones; about nine tenths are singletons. Sequencing used CD4+ T cells from peripheral blood mononuclear cells, obtained after pregnancy. Source of these receptors: a female donor in good health, enrolled as a control in a pregnancy study.

The gene calls are TRBV28 and TRBJ2-2, with TRBD2 as a possible D gene (7 bases). With 6 bases removed from V and 7 bases from J, the gap between germline ends came to 18 bases. Germline loops: CDR1 MDHEN, CDR2 SYDVKM. The CDR3 contains 15 residues. The CDR3 region has the DNA TGTGCCAGCAGACGGGGGGCAGAAAGGAGCGGGGAGCTGTTTTTT. Protein: CASRRGAERSGELFF.

The chain joins TRBV16 to TRBJ2-7; 7 nucleotides match TRBD1. The CDR3 is made up of 15 amino acids. V shed 4 bases and J 0 bases; nucleotides not matched to a gene: 6. From germline, CDR1 is KGHSY and CDR2 FQNENV. This CDR3 is CASSLGQAISYEQYF. DNA for the CDR3: TGTGCCAGCAGCCTTGGACAGGCTATCTCCTACGAGCAGTACTTC.

The chain is built from TRBV10-3 and TRBJ1-1; TRBD1 matches at 10 bases. Per germline, CDR1 ENHRY and CDR2 SYGVKD. With V trimmed by 3 bases and J by 4 bases, 8 bases remained unmatched. The CDR3 is 16 amino acids. CDR3 nucleotide sequence: TGTGCCATCAGTGATTATGGGACAGGGGCGGGCACTGAAGCTTTCTTT. Translating it yields CAISDYGTGAGTEAFF.

This clone was picked up one time. This chain links TRBV2 with TRBJ2-2; weak D call: TRBD1 (6 bases). The CDR3 has 16 amino acids. V was trimmed by 5 bases and J by 1 base, leaving 14 bases between them. In germline, CDR1 is SNHLY, CDR2 FYNNEI. Here the CDR3 reads CASSPTTGVNTGELFF. In DNA form, the CDR3 reads TGTGCCAGCAGTCCAACGACAGGAGTGAACACCGGGGAGCTGTTTTTT.

This chain links TRBV7-2 with TRBJ2-1; D gene unclear. Germline CDR1 SGHTA, CDR2 FQGNSA. Trimming shortened V by 4 bases and J by 9 bases, and 22 bases separated the two germline ends. The CDR3 runs 16 residues. The CDR3 DNA follows: TGTGCCAGCAGCTCCTTAGGCGACCCCTTAGCCGGTGAGCAGTTCTTC. This encodes CASSSLGDPLAGEQFF.

The chain uses TRBV14 and TRBJ1-2; the D gene is possibly TRBD1 (5 bases). The CDR3 covers 17 residues. CDR1 is SGHDN, CDR2 FVKESK, per germline. Trimming cost V 3 bases and J 4 bases, with 21 bases left between them. The CDR3 DNA is TGTGCCAGCAGCCAGGACCCTAGACAGATACGATCCTATGGCTACACCTTC. Translated: CASSQDPRQIRSYGYTF.

In its sample, this clone was seen once. The V gene is TRBV6-1, the J gene TRBJ1-2; D is undetermined. The CDR3 is 11 amino acids. CDR1 and CDR2 from the germline V gene are MNHNS and SASEGT. The V end was cut by 2 bases, the J end by 8 bases, with 6 bases between. CDR3 sequence: CASSENSGYTF. CDR3 coding DNA: TGTGCCAGCAGTGAAAATTCGGGCTACACCTTC.

The gene calls are TRBV5-8 and TRBJ2-1; 10 positions agree with TRBD2. With V trimmed by 0 bases and J by 8 bases, 5 bases remained unmatched. CDR3 length equals 15 residues. From germline, CDR1 is SGHTS and CDR2 YDEGEE. The CDR3 is CASSLVLAGVHEQFF. The CDR3 DNA reads TGTGCCAGCAGCTTGGTCCTAGCGGGGGTGCATGAGCAGTTCTTC.

The J gene is TRBJ1-4, the V gene TRBV30; D remains ambiguous. This CDR3 is built from 15 residues. Germline V gene sequence: CDR1 GTSNPN, CDR2 SVGIG (reference sequence). The V end lost 1 base, the J end lost 4 bases, and 13 bases lay between the germline ends. CDR3 DNA: TGTGCCTGGAGTGCCTCCGACGGACTTAATGAAAAACTGTTTTTT. This codes for CAWSASDGLNEKLFF. The full variable domain, with the rest looked up from reference TRBV30 and TRBJ1-4, is SQTIHQWPATLVQPVGSPLSLECTVEGTSNPNLYWYRQAAGRGLQLLFYSVGIGQISSEVPQNLSASRPQDRQFILSSKKLLLSDSGFYLCAWSASDGLNEKLFFGSGTQLSVL.

This sequence joins TRBV5-6 and TRBJ1-2, with D perhaps matching TRBD1 (5 bases). The CDR3 spans 14 residues. Germline V lookup: CDR1 SGHDT, CDR2 YYEEEE. The germline V and J ends were trimmed by 2 bases and 1 base, with 9 bases remaining between them. Here the CDR3 DNA reads TGTGCCAGCAGCTTCGGGGGTTATAACTATGGCTACACCTTC. It translates to CASSFGGYNYGYTF. The complete variable domain, with remaining parts taken from reference TRBV5-6 and TRBJ1-2, reads DAGVTQSPTHLIKTRGQQVTLRCSPKSGHDTVSWYQQALGQGPQFIFQYYEEEERQRGNFPDRFSGHQFPNYSSELNVNALLLGDSALYLCASSFGGYNYGYTFGSGTRLTVV.

The V call is TRBV7-8, the J call TRBJ1-2; TRBD1 aligns across 9 bases. Germline V gene sequence: CDR1 SGHVS, CDR2 FQNEAQ. The CDR3 is made up of 13 amino acids. The V gene end was trimmed by 5 bases and the J gene end by 8 bases; junction bases not matched to a gene: 6. CDR3 DNA: TGTGCCAGCAGCGTCCGGGACAGGGACGGCTACACCTTC. Protein sequence: CASSVRDRDGYTF. Together with reference TRBV7-8 and TRBJ1-2, the CDR3 gives the full variable domain: GAGVSQSPRYKVAKRGQDVALRCDPISGHVSLFWYQQALGQGPEFLTYFQNEAQLDKSGLPSDRFFAERPEGSVSTLKIQRTQQEDSAVYLCASSVRDRDGYTFGSGTRLTVV.

This rearrangement joins TRBV5-1 to TRBJ1-1, with D hard to call. This CDR3 has 14 residues. The V gene's germline CDR1 is SGHRS and CDR2 YFSETQ. V lost 3 bases, J lost 0 bases, and 9 bases lay in between. This CDR3 reads CASSWGGLNTEAFF. CDR3 DNA sequence: TGCGCCAGCAGCTGGGGAGGACTGAACACTGAAGCTTTCTTT.

The chain combines TRBV12-5 with TRBJ2-1, with 8 bases identical to TRBD1. CDR3 length: 18 amino acids. The V segment lost 2 bases and the J segment 3 bases; nucleotides outside the gene matches: 12. Per the germline V gene, CDR1 is LGHNT and CDR2 is FRNRAP. In DNA, the CDR3 is TGTGCTAGTGGTTTGTTTCCTTTAGGACAGGGAAGCTACAATGAGCAGTTCTTC. It translates to CASGLFPLGQGSYNEQFF. The full variable domain, completed using reference TRBV12-5 and TRBJ2-1, is DARVTQTPRHKVTEMGQEVTMRCQPILGHNTVFWYRQTMMQGLELLAYFRNRAPLDDSGMPKDRFSAEMPDATLATLKIQPSEPRDSAVYFCASGLFPLGQGSYNEQFFGPGTRLTVL.

The chain links TRBV30 to TRBJ1-1; 7 nucleotides line up with TRBD1. The CDR3 loop spans 14 amino acids. CDR1 and CDR2 from the germline V gene are GTSNPN and SVGIG (reference sequence). Germline trimming cut 4 bases from V and 3 bases from J; bases unmatched to any gene: 8. As DNA, the CDR3 is TGTGCCTGGACCCCCGGGACAGTATACACTGAAGCTTTCTTT. Translation: CAWTPGTVYTEAFF.

The V and J genes are TRBV10-3 and TRBJ2-7, with TRBD2 identical over 8 bases. CDR1 and CDR2 from the germline V gene are ENHRY and SYGVKD. Trimming at V came to 4 bases and at J to 4 bases, leaving 12 bases not matched to a gene. This CDR3 has 16 residues. The CDR3 loop reads CAISGHPQLAGYEQYF. In DNA, the CDR3 is TGTGCCATCAGTGGCCACCCCCAGCTAGCGGGTTACGAGCAGTACTTC.

The V gene is TRBV5-4, the J gene TRBJ1-2, with 7 positions matching TRBD1. CDR1 and CDR2 from the germline V gene are SGHNT and YYREEE (reference sequence). V shed 4 bases, J shed 3 bases, and the junction held 15 bases outside the gene matches. There are 17 residues in the CDR3. This CDR3 is CASSTRKGTASHYGYTF. In DNA, the CDR3 is TGTGCCAGCAGCACCCGAAAAGGGACAGCAAGTCACTATGGCTACACCTTC.

This clone has only one observation. The chain links TRBV5-1 to TRBJ2-7; 10 bases line up with TRBD2. Germline CDR1 SGHRS, CDR2 YFSETQ. The ends lost 2 bases at V and 0 bases at J; junction bases unmatched: 8. The CDR3 is 17 residues long. CDR3 in amino acids: CASSFPAGGESSYEQYF. DNA of the CDR3: TGCGCCAGCAGCTTCCCAGCGGGAGGGGAAAGCTCCTACGAGCAGTACTTC. The variable domain in full, with the rest retrieved from reference TRBV5-1 and TRBJ2-7, is KAGVTQTPRYLIKTRGQQVTLSCSPISGHRSVSWYQQTPGQGLQFLFEYFSETQRNKGNFPGRFSGRQFSNSRSEMNVSTLELGDSALYLCASSFPAGGESSYEQYFGPGTRLTVT.

The rearrangement joins TRBV4-1 to TRBJ2-7, with D perhaps matching TRBD2 (5 bases). Per germline, CDR1 MGHRA and CDR2 YSYEKL. V shed 0 bases and J shed 6 bases, with 15 bases lying between them. The CDR3 contains 15 residues. The CDR3 coding sequence is TGCGCCAGCAGCCAAGAACTAGGGATGAAATCCGAGCAGTACTTC. As protein: CASSQELGMKSEQYF.

The chain uses TRBV5-5 and TRBJ1-1; no clear D. CDR3 length equals 13 residues. Trimming took off 2 bases at V and 2 bases at J, with 7 bases between the two ends. The germline V gene has CDR1 SGHKS and CDR2 YYEKEE (reference sequence). The CDR3 loop is CASSFVANTEAFF. The CDR3 DNA follows: TGTGCCAGCAGCTTTGTGGCTAACACTGAAGCTTTCTTT.

The V and J genes are TRBV14 and TRBJ2-2, with 7 bases aligning to TRBD2. V lost 4 bases to trimming and J lost 0 bases; unmatched junction nucleotides: 2. The CDR3 sequence is 15 residues long. Per the germline V gene, CDR1 is SGHDN and CDR2 is FVKESK. The CDR3 sequence is CASSLLAANTGELFF. DNA of the CDR3: TGTGCCAGCAGCCTGCTAGCGGCGAACACCGGGGAGCTGTTTTTT.

The chain uses TRBV7-2 and TRBJ2-7, with D hard to call. There are 14 residues in the CDR3. V was trimmed by 2 bases and J by 2 bases, leaving 10 bases between them. CDR1 is SGHTA, CDR2 FQGNSA, per germline. Written as DNA, the CDR3 is TGTGCCAGCAGCTTAACGGCGGTGACCTACGAGCAGTACTTC. It is translated as CASSLTAVTYEQYF.

The rearrangement uses TRBV2 and TRBJ1-4, with D possibly TRBD1 on 6 matching bases. Germline V gives CDR1 SNHLY, CDR2 FYNNEI. V dropped 4 bases and J dropped 5 bases, with 11 bases sitting between them. The CDR3 is 14 residues long. The CDR3 coding sequence is TGTGCCAGCAGTGTTGAAGGGGGAAATGAAAAACTGTTTTTT. It specifies CASSVEGGNEKLFF.

This chain uses TRBV12-2 with TRBJ2-7; TRBD2 was called by the table and not checked on the DNA. TRBV12-2 is an annotated pseudogene. This CDR3 contains 14 residues. The CDR3 DNA is TGTGCAAGTCGCCCTAGCGGGAGGGCCGTCGAGCAGTACTTC. Its translation: CASRPSGRAVEQYF.

The chain combines TRBV15 with TRBJ2-3, with a possible D match to TRBD2 (5 bases). Looked up from germline, CDR1 is LNHNV and CDR2 is YYDKDF (reference sequence). Trimming removed 6 bases at V and 1 base at J, with 8 bases between. The CDR3 is made up of 13 amino acids. CDR3 region: CATRTGGTDTQYF. CDR3 nucleotide sequence: TGTGCCACCAGAACCGGGGGCACAGATACGCAGTATTTT.

The rearrangement links TRBV5-6 to TRBJ2-7, with D maybe TRBD2 (6 bases). The V end lost 4 bases, the J end lost 6 bases, and 20 bases lay between the germline ends. This CDR3 spans 15 amino acids. CDR1 and CDR2 from the germline V gene are SGHDT and YYEEEE. CDR3 residues: CASSPPGGTSPEQYF. DNA for the CDR3: TGTGCCAGCAGCCCCCCCGGAGGGACTTCACCCGAGCAGTACTTC.

This chain connects TRBV20-1 to TRBJ2-1, with unresolved D. V dropped 6 bases and J dropped 12 bases, with 15 bases sitting between them. Germline-derived CDR1 and CDR2 are DFQATT and SNEGSKA (reference sequence). This CDR3 contains 11 residues. CDR3 protein: CSAPDYPGQFF. As DNA, the CDR3 is TGCAGTGCCCCGGATTACCCAGGGCAGTTCTTC.